The rows below give T cell receptor beta chains drawn from one sample of a study of CD8 T cells in ankylosing spondylitis. TCRdb reprocessed the 5' RACE reads with MiXCR, giving one entry per CDR3 protein. The sample consists of some 840,000 distinct CDR3 sequences, 10% to 15% of them appearing once. Sequences were obtained from blood, either unsorted or a sorted T cell fraction (not recorded which). Receptors were obtained from a male donor with ankylosing spondylitis. CDR3s include the opening cysteine and the closing phenylalanine or tryptophan. A D gene is named only where the DNA matches it firmly. Expanded clones are given a class, and other clones once, few, many or no size at all.

NA,TRBJ2-7,15,few,TRBV4-3,CASSQEGRVYHEQYF,TGCGCCAGCAGCCAAGAAGGCAGGGTTTACCACGAGCAGTACTTC
NA,TRBJ1-1,17,NA,TRBV6-5,CASSYSRLRTVNTEAFF,TGTGCCAGCAGTTATTCCCGACTACGGACGGTGAACACTGAAGCTTTCTTT
TRBD1,TRBJ2-5,14,few,TRBV20-1,CSAAGTGIQETQYF,TGCAGTGCTGCCGGGACAGGGATCCAAGAGACCCAGTACTTC
NA,TRBJ1-1,15,NA,TRBV6-5,CASSYPRQVETEAFF,TGTGCCAGCAGTTACCCCAGACAAGTCGAGACTGAAGCTTTCTTT
NA,TRBJ1-2,13,NA,TRBV7-2,CASSLGYEVGYTF,TGTGCCAGCAGCTTGGGATATGAGGTTGGCTACACCTTC
TRBD2,TRBJ2-7,12,many,TRBV6-5,CASRTSDYEQYF,TGTGCCAGCAGAACTAGCGACTACGAGCAGTACTTC
TRBD2,TRBJ2-3,14,NA,TRBV12-3/TRBV12-4,CASSFERGAGDQYF,TGTGCCAGCAGTTTCGAGCGGGGGGCCGGGGATCAGTATTTT
NA,TRBJ2-7,15,few,TRBV19,CASSLNAGSPYEQYF,TGTGCCAGTAGTTTGAACGCGGGATCCCCCTACGAGCAGTACTTC
NA,TRBJ2-7,15,NA,TRBV6-1,CASNRGDGGSYEQYF,TGTGCCAGCAACAGGGGCGACGGGGGCTCCTACGAGCAGTACTTC
NA,TRBJ2-1,14,NA,TRBV5-1,CASSSGHRANEQFF,TGCGCCAGCAGCTCGGGACATAGGGCCAATGAGCAGTTCTTC
NA,TRBJ2-1,13,NA,TRBV20-1,CSARKAGYDEQFF,TGCAGTGCTAGAAAGGCAGGGTACGATGAGCAGTTCTTC
NA,TRBJ2-7,15,many,TRBV15,CATSRDWRAGYEQYF,TGTGCCACCAGCAGAGATTGGCGTGCGGGCTACGAGCAGTACTTC
TRBD1,TRBJ2-4,17,NA,TRBV15,CATSGTGTGSSKNIQYF,TGTGCCACCAGCGGCACCGGGACAGGGAGTTCCAAAAACATTCAGTACTTC
TRBD1,TRBJ1-1,13,many,TRBV12-3/TRBV12-4,CASIGQGNTEAFF,TGTGCCAGTATCGGACAGGGGAACACTGAAGCTTTCTTT
TRBD2,TRBJ2-5,13,NA,TRBV20-1,CSAPRLAQETQYF,TGCAGTGCTCCTCGACTAGCACAAGAGACCCAGTACTTC
NA,TRBJ2-7,14,few,TRBV28,CASSSNREYYEQYF,TGTGCCAGCAGCTCTAACAGGGAATACTACGAGCAGTACTTC
NA,TRBJ1-2,14,many,TRBV30,CAWRQGLRWYGYTF,TGTGCCTGGAGACAGGGCCTCCGGTGGTATGGCTACACCTTC
NA,TRBJ2-3,14,NA,TRBV20-1,CSASKRGSTDTQYF,TGCAGTGCTAGTAAAAGGGGCAGCACAGATACGCAGTATTTT
NA,TRBJ1-2,13,NA,TRBV6-1,CASRSLVGNGYTF,TGTGCCAGCAGGTCGTTGGTGGGGAATGGCTACACCTTC
TRBD1,TRBJ2-7,20,NA,TRBV3-1,CASSQDPRTGRFINGYEQYF,TGTGCCAGCAGCCAAGATCCAAGGACAGGGCGTTTTATTAACGGCTACGAGCAGTACTTC
NA,TRBJ2-3,15,NA,TRBV4-3,CASSQDAHPTDTQYF,TGCGCCAGCAGCCAAGATGCCCACCCCACAGATACGCAGTATTTT
NA,TRBJ1-1,13,few,TRBV20-1,CSARDTSNTEAFF,TGCAGTGCTAGGGACACTTCGAACACTGAAGCTTTCTTT
NA,TRBJ1-6,13,many,TRBV6-2/TRBV6-3,CASRNPGNSPLHF,TGTGCCAGCAGAAACCCGGGAAATTCACCCCTCCACTTT
NA,TRBJ2-7,14,NA,TRBV27,CASSPGLDYYEQYF,TGTGCCAGCAGTCCCGGACTGGATTATTACGAGCAGTACTTC
NA,TRBJ1-4,13,few,TRBV2,CASSVPRGEKLFF,TGTGCCAGCTCGGTCCCGCGAGGGGAAAAACTGTTTTTT
NA,TRBJ1-6,14,few,TRBV25-1,CASSHRTNNSPLHF,TGTGCCAGCAGTCACAGGACAAATAATTCACCCCTCCACTTT
NA,TRBJ1-2,15,NA,TRBV7-8,CASSLGAWRVHGYTF,TGTGCCAGCAGCTTAGGGGCCTGGAGAGTGCACGGCTACACCTTC
TRBD2,TRBJ2-3,15,NA,TRBV7-3,CASSPGGWYTDTQYF,TGTGCCAGCAGCCCCGGGGGGTGGTACACAGATACGCAGTATTTT
TRBD1,TRBJ2-7,15,NA,TRBV12-3/TRBV12-4,CASSFRVQGADVKYF,TGTGCCAGCAGTTTTAGGGTACAGGGGGCTGATGTTAAGTACTTC
NA,TRBJ2-3,16,few,TRBV5-1,CASSLPPPFRADTQYF,TGCGCCAGCAGCTTGCCACCGCCCTTTCGGGCAGATACGCAGTATTTT
NA,TRBJ1-1,14,many,TRBV5-6,CASSLGPSNTEAFF,TGTGCCAGCAGCTTGGGACCTTCGAACACTGAAGCTTTCTTT
NA,TRBJ1-2,14,NA,TRBV6-1,CASSDGPDGYGYTF,TGTGCCAGCAGTGACGGCCCAGATGGCTATGGCTACACCTTC
NA,TRBJ1-2,14,few,TRBV4-2,CASSQDQQFYGYTF,TGTGCCAGCAGCCAAGATCAACAGTTCTATGGCTACACCTTC
NA,TRBJ1-2,12,many,TRBV10-3,CAISDAGDGYTF,TGTGCCATCAGTGACGCCGGAGATGGCTACACCTTC
TRBD1,TRBJ2-7,13,many,TRBV29-1,CSVMDGTVRGQYF,TGCAGCGTTATGGACGGGACAGTTCGAGGGCAGTACTTC